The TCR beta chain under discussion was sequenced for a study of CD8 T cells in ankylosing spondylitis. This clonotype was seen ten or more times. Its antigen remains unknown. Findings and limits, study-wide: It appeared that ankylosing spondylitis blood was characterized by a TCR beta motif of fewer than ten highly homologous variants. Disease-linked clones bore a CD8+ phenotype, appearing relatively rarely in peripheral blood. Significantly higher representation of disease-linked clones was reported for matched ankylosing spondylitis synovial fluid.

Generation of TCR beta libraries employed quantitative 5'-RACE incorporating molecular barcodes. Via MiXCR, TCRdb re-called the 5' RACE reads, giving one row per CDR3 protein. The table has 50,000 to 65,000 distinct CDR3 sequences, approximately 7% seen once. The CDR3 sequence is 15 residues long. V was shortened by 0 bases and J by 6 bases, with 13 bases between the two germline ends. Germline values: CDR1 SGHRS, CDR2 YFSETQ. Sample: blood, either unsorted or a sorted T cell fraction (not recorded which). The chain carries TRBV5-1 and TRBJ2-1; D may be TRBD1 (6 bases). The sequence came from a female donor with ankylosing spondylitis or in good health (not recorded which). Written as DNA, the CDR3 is TGCGCCAGCAGCTTGGGGACAGCGAGGATCAATGAGCAGTTCTTC. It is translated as CASSLGTARINEQFF.